This TCR beta chain was profiled in a study of shared clonotypes between healthy human individuals. This table comes from immunoSEQ multiplex PCR, and its TCRdb copy is limited to in-frame clones, with some not included. Here the sample spans about 560,000 clones, roughly four fifths being singletons. Germline CDR1 LGHNA, CDR2 YSLEER. V dropped 0 bases and J dropped 2 bases, with 7 bases sitting between them. There are 14 residues in the CDR3. Sequencing used PBMCs. V gene TRBV4-3 combines with J gene TRBJ1-2; no firm D call. The clonotype was recovered from a woman aged 40 to 49 in good health. Some clones in this sample may be carry-over from other donors' samples. CDR3 nucleotide sequence: TGCGCCAGCAGCCAAGACCGGAGAAACTATGGCTACACCTTC. Its protein product is CASSQDRRNYGYTF.